These T cell receptor beta chains were read from a single sample in a study of blood T cells in healthy people across ages. Via MiXCR, TCRdb re-called the 5' RACE reads, giving one row per CDR3 protein. The table has 1.5 million to 2 million distinct CDR3 sequences, approximately 30% seen once; the top ten hold about 7.7%. The material sequenced was blood. These receptors were taken from a woman aged 25 to 39 in good health. CDR3s include the opening cysteine and the closing phenylalanine or tryptophan. The order of the fields is V gene, J gene, CDR3 protein.

>TRBV15|TRBJ2-5
CATSRESGGQGRETQYF
>TRBV29-1|TRBJ1-4
CSVEGGVPFF
>TRBV13|TRBJ2-7
CASETSGGSEGGEQYF
>TRBV19|TRBJ1-5
CASTDRAEQPQHF
>TRBV27|TRBJ2-7
CASSLNPSGGRFHREQYF
>TRBV12-3/TRBV12-4|TRBJ2-3
CASSFVQGALDTQYF
>TRBV28|TRBJ1-3
CASRHILGRGSGNTIYF
>TRBV12-3/TRBV12-4|TRBJ2-1
CASSLRRETYNEQFF
>TRBV28|TRBJ2-3
CASSPPVGDTQYF
>TRBV4-1|TRBJ2-4
CASSQLAGEVIAKNIQYF
>TRBV20-1|TRBJ2-7
CSARDWSGRTGVQYF
>TRBV4-2|TRBJ1-5
CASSQVWGDSNQPQHF
>TRBV4-1|TRBJ1-2
CASSQETVGLYGYTF
>TRBV15|-
CATSISGILLQLEQYF
>TRBV5-4|TRBJ2-1
CASSKGESYNEQFF
>TRBV7-9|TRBJ2-7
CASSRLGVDYEQYF
>TRBV12-3/TRBV12-4|TRBJ2-7
CASSSGQGPNEQYF
>TRBV3-1|TRBJ1-5
CASSQGGFRPQHF
>TRBV4-1|TRBJ2-3
CASSQTPAGGTDTQYF
>TRBV20-1|TRBJ1-1
CSAQGAGNTEAFF
>TRBV7-2|TRBJ2-5
CASSQGGRRETQHF
>TRBV12-3/TRBV12-4|TRBJ1-1
CASSLTTGSTEAFF
>TRBV5-4|TRBJ2-4
CASSLEGPGGKKQYF
>TRBV5-1|TRBJ2-2
CASSLATSGAANTGELFF
>TRBV5-1|TRBJ1-1
CASSLEPSNTEAFF
>TRBV20-1|TRBJ2-7
CSASPGSPSYEQYF
>TRBV7-2|TRBJ2-1
CASSFPLAGGPGNEQFF
>TRBV9|-
CASSDSGRDNEQYF
>TRBV4-3|TRBJ1-2
CASKKGTGKDYGYTF
>TRBV7-7|TRBJ2-5
CASSQAGLGDETQYF
>TRBV5-1|TRBJ1-1
CASSLATGARNTEAFF
>TRBV20-1|TRBJ2-1
CSARVAGGLNNEQFF
>TRBV6-1|TRBJ1-1
CASLFSRNTEAFF
>TRBV28|TRBJ2-6
CASSPPPGASSGANVLTF
>TRBV7-2|TRBJ2-7
CASSLPGRKRADEQYF
>TRBV29-1|TRBJ2-2
CSVDWGHTGELFF
>TRBV20-1|TRBJ2-7
CSAGGQAYEQYF
>TRBV10-3|TRBJ2-1
CAISGTSGSLNEQFF
>TRBV20-1|TRBJ2-2
CSARDPLAGGERFF
>TRBV20-1|TRBJ2-5
CSARATSGQETQYF
>TRBV20-1|TRBJ1-5
CSAKAPAASNQPQHF
>TRBV12-3/TRBV12-4|TRBJ1-4
CASSLIPGQGEEKLFF
>TRBV12-3/TRBV12-4|TRBJ2-5
CASSRTGTGTQETQYF
>TRBV10-3|TRBJ1-5
CATTDSNSNQPQHF
>TRBV2|TRBJ2-3
CASELDRSDTQYF
>TRBV20-1|TRBJ1-2
CSARRDGGGYGYTF
>TRBV7-9|TRBJ2-1
CASSSPGTRNEQFF
>TRBV6-5|TRBJ1-5
CASSYLGVREGGNQPQHF
>TRBV12-3/TRBV12-4|TRBJ2-5
CASRISGGAPYQETQYF
>TRBV6-5|TRBJ2-6
CASSSLGAGGPSGANVLTF
>TRBV19|TRBJ2-6
CASSSPSGSGANVPTF
>TRBV20-1|TRBJ2-7
CSSLGPSYEQYF